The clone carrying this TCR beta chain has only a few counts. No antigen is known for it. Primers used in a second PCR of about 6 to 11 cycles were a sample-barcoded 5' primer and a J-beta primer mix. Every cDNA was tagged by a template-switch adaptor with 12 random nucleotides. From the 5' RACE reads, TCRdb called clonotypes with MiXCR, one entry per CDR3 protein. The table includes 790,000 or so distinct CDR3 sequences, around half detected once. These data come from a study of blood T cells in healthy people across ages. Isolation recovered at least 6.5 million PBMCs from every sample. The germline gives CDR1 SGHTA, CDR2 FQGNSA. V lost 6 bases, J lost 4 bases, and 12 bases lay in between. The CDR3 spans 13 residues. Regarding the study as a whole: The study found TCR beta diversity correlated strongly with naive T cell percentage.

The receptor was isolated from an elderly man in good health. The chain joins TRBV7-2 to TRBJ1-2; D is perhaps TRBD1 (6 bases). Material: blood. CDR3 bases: TGTGCCAGCAGTCGGACAGACCTCTATGGCTACACCTTC. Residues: CASSRTDLYGYTF.